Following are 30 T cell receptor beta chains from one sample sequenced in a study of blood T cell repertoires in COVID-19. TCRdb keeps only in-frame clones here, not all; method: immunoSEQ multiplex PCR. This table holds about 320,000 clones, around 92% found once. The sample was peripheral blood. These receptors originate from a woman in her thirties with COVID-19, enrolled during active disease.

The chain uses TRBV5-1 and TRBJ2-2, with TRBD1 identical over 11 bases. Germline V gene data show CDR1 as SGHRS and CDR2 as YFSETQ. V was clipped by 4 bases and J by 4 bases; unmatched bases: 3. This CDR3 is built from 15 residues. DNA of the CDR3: TGCGCCAGCAGCCGGACAGGGGGCCGCACCGGGGAGCTGTTTTTT. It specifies CASSRTGGRTGELFF.

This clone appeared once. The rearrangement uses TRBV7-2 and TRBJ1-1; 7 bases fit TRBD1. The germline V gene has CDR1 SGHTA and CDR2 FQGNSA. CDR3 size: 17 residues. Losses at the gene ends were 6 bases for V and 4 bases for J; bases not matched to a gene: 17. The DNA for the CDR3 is TGTGCCAGCAGGGGAAGACAGGGACGATTCAGCAGCACTGAAGCTTTCTTT. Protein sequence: CASRGRQGRFSSTEAFF.

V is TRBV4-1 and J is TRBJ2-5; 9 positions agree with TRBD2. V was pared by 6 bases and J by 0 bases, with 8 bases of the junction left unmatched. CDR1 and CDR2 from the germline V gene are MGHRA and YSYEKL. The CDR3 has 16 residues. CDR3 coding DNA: TGCGCCAGCAGAGAAGCGGGGGGCTTGTACCAAGAGACCCAGTACTTC. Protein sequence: CASREAGGLYQETQYF.

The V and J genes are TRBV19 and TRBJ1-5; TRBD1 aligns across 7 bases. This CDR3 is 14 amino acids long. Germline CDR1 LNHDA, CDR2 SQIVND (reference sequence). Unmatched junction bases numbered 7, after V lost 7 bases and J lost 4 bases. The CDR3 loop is CASIGDSLNQPQHF. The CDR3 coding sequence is TGTGCCAGTATAGGGGACAGTTTAAATCAGCCCCAGCATTTT. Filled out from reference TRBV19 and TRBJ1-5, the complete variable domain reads DGGITQSPKYLFRKEGQNVTLSCEQNLNHDAMYWYRQDPGQGLRLIYYSQIVNDFQKGDIAEGYSVSREKKESFPLTVTSAQKNPTAFYLCASIGDSLNQPQHFGDGTRLSIL.

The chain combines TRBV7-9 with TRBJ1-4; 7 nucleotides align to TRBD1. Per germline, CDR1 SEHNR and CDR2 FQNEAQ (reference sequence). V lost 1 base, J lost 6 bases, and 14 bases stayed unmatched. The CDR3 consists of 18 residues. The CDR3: CASSLGLNRDRRDEKLFF. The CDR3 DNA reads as TGTGCCAGCAGCTTAGGACTTAACCGGGACAGAAGGGATGAAAAACTGTTTTTT.

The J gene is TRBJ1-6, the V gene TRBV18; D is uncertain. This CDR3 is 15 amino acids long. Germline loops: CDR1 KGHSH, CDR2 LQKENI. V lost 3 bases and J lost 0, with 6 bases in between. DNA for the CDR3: TGTGCCAGCTCACCGGAGCTCTCCTATAATTCACCCCTCCACTTT. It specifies CASSPELSYNSPLHF.

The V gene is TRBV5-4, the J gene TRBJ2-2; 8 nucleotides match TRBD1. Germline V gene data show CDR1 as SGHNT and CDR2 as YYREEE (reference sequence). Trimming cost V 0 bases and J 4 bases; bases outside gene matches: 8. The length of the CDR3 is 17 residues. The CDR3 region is CASSLGGQGGFTGELFF. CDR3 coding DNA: TGTGCCAGCAGCTTGGGCGGACAGGGTGGATTCACCGGGGAGCTGTTTTTT. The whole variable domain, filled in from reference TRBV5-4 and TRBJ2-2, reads ETGVTQSPTHLIKTRGQQVTLRCSSQSGHNTVSWYQQALGQGPQFIFQYYREEENGRGNFPPRFSGLQFPNYSSELNVNALELDDSALYLCASSLGGQGGFTGELFFGEGSRLTVL.

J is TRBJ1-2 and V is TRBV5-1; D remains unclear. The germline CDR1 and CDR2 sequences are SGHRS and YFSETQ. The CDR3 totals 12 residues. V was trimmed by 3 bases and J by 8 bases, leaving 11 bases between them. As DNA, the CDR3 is TGCGCCAGCAGCTCCGGAGTGAGGGGCTACACCTTC. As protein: CASSSGVRGYTF. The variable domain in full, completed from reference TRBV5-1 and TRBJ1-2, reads KAGVTQTPRYLIKTRGQQVTLSCSPISGHRSVSWYQQTPGQGLQFLFEYFSETQRNKGNFPGRFSGRQFSNSRSEMNVSTLELGDSALYLCASSSGVRGYTFGSGTRLTVV.

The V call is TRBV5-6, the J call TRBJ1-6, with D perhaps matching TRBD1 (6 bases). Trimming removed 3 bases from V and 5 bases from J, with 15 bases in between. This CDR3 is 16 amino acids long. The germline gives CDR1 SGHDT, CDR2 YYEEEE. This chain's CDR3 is CASSWGPTGNNSPLHF. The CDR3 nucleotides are TGTGCCAGCAGCTGGGGGCCTACAGGGAATAATTCACCCCTCCACTTT. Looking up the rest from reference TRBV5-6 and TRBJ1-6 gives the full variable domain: DAGVTQSPTHLIKTRGQQVTLRCSPKSGHDTVSWYQQALGQGPQFIFQYYEEEERQRGNFPDRFSGHQFPNYSSELNVNALLLGDSALYLCASSWGPTGNNSPLHFGNGTRLTVT.

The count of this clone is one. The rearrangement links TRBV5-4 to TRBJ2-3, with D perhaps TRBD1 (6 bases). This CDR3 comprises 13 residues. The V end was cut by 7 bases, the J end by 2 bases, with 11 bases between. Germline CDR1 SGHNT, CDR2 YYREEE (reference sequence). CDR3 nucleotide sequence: TGTGCCAGCTCCTACAGGGACACAGATACGCAGTATTTT. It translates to CASSYRDTDTQYF.

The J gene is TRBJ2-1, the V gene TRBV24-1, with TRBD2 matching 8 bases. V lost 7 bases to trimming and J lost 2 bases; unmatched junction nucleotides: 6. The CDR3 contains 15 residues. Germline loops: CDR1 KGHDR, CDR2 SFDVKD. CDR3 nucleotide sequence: TGTGCCACCAGCGACGGGGGGGCCCCCTACAATGAGCAGTTCTTC. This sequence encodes CATSDGGAPYNEQFF.

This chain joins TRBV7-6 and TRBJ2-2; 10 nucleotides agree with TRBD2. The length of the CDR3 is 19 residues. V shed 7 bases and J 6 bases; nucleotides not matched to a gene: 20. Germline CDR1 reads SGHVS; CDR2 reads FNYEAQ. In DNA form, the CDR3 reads TGTGCCAGCACCCTAGTCCGGGGTAGCGGGGGGCCTGAGGCCGGGGAGCTGTTTTTT. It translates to CASTLVRGSGGPEAGELFF. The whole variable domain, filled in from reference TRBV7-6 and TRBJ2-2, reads GAGVSQSPRYKVTKRGQDVALRCDPISGHVSLYWYRQALGQGPEFLTYFNYEAQQDKSGLPNDRFSAERPEGSISTLTIQRTEQRDSAMYRCASTLVRGSGGPEAGELFFGEGSRLTVL.

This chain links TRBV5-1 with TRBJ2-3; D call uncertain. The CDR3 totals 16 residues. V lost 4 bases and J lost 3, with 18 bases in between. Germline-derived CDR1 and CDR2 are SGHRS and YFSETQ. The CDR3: CASSTTKYLETDTQYF. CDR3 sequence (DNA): TGCGCCAGCAGCACAACTAAGTATTTGGAGACAGATACGCAGTATTTT.

The CDR3 spells CASSFPSGTGDNEQFF. Written as DNA, the CDR3 is TGTGCCAGCAGTTTCCCCTCCGGGACAGGAGACAATGAGCAGTTCTTC. This rearrangement joins TRBV28 to TRBJ2-1, with TRBD1 identical over 8 bases. V shed 3 bases, J shed 5 bases, and the junction held 9 bases outside the gene matches. From germline, CDR1 is MDHEN and CDR2 SYDVKM. This CDR3 is built from 16 residues.

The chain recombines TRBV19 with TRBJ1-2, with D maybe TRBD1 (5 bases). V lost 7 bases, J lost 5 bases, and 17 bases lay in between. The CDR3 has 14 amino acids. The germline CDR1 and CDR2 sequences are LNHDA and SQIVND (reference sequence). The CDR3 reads CASTNTGGVYGYTF. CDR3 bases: TGTGCCAGTACCAACACCGGAGGGGTTTATGGCTACACCTTC. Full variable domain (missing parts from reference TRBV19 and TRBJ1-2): DGGITQSPKYLFRKEGQNVTLSCEQNLNHDAMYWYRQDPGQGLRLIYYSQIVNDFQKGDIAEGYSVSREKKESFPLTVTSAQKNPTAFYLCASTNTGGVYGYTFGSGTRLTVV.

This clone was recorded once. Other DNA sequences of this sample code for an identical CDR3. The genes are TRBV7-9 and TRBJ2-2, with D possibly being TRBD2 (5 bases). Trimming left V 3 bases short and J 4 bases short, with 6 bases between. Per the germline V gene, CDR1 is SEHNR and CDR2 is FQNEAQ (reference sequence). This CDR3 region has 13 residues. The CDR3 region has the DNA TGTGCCAGCAGCTTCCGGGGCACCGGGGAGCTGTTTTTT. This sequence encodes CASSFRGTGELFF.

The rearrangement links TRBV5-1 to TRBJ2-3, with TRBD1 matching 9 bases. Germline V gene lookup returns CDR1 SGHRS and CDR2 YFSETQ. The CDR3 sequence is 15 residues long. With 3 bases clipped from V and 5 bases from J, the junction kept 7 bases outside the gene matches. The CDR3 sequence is CASSSRGQGRDTQYF. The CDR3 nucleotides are TGCGCCAGCAGCTCACGCGGACAGGGGAGAGATACGCAGTATTTT.

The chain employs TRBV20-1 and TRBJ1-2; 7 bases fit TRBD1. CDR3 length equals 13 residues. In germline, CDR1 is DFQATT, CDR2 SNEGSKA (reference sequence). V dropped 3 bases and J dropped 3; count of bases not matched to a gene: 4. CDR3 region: CSASDDRDYGYTF. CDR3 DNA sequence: TGCAGTGCTAGTGACGACAGGGACTATGGCTACACCTTC.

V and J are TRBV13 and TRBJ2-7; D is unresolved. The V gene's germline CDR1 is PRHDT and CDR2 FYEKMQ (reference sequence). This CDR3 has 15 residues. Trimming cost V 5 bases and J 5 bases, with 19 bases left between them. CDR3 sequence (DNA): TGTGCCAGCAGCCACTTCGCCCACGTCGTCGACGAGCAGTACTTC. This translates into CASSHFAHVVDEQYF.

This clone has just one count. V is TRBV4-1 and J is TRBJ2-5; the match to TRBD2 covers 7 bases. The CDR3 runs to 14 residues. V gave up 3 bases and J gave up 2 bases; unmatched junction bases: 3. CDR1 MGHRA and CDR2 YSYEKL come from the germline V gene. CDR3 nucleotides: TGCGCCAGCAGCCAGTCGGGGGGTCAAGAGACCCAGTACTTC. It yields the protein CASSQSGGQETQYF.

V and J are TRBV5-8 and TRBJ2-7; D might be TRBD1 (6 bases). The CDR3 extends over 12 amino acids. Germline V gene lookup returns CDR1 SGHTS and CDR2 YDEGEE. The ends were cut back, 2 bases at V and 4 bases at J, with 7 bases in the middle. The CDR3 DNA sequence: TGTGCCAGCAGCTTACAGGGTTACGAGCAGTACTTC. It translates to CASSLQGYEQYF.

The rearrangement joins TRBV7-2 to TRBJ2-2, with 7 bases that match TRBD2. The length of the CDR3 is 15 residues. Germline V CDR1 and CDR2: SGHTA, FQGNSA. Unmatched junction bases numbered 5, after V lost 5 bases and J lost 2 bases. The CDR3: CASSKTSLNTGELFF. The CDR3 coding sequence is TGTGCCAGCAGCAAGACTAGCCTTAACACCGGGGAGCTGTTTTTT.

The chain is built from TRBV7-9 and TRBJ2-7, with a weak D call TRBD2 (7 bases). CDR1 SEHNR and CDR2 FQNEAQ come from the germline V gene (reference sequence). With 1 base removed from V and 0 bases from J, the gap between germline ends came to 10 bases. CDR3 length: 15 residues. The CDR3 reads CASSLGGGDSYEQYF. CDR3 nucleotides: TGTGCCAGCAGCTTAGGAGGGGGGGACTCCTACGAGCAGTACTTC.

CDR3 loop: CASSTRVSDNSPLHF. The CDR3 DNA is TGTGCCAGCAGTACCAGGGTGTCGGATAATTCACCCCTCCACTTT. This rearrangement joins TRBV9 to TRBJ1-6; D perhaps matches TRBD1 (5 bases). CDR1 is SGDLS, CDR2 YYNGEE, per germline. Trimming stripped 5 bases from V and 5 bases from J, with 14 bases between. This CDR3 has 15 residues. Full variable domain (remainder filled in from reference TRBV9 and TRBJ1-6): DSGVTQTPKHLITATGQRVTLRCSPRSGDLSVYWYQQSLDQGLQFLIQYYNGEERAKGNILERFSAQQFPDLHSELNLSSLELGDSALYFCASSTRVSDNSPLHFGNGTRLTVT.

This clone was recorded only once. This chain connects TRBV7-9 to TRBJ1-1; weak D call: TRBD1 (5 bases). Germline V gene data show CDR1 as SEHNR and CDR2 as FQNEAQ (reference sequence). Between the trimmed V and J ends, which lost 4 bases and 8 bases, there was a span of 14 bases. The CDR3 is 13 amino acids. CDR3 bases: TGTGCCAGCAGCTCCCCCCAGGGCCTGGAAGCTTTCTTT. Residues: CASSSPQGLEAFF. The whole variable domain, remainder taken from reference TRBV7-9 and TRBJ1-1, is DTGVSQNPRHKITKRGQNVTFRCDPISEHNRLYWYRQTLGQGPEFLTYFQNEAQLEKSRLLSDRFSAERPKGSFSTLEIQRTEQGDSAMYLCASSSPQGLEAFFGQGTRLTVV.

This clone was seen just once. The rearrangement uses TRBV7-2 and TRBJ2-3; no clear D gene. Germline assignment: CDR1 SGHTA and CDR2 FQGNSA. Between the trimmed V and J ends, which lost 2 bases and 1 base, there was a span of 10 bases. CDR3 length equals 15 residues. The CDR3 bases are TGTGCCAGCAGCTTACAGCCGGCGGGCACAGATACGCAGTATTTT. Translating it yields CASSLQPAGTDTQYF. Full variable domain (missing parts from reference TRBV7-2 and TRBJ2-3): GAGVSQSPSNKVTEKGKDVELRCDPISGHTALYWYRQSLGQGLEFLIYFQGNSAPDKSGLPSDRFSAERTGGSVSTLTIQRTQQEDSAVYLCASSLQPAGTDTQYFGPGTRLTVL.

The CDR3: CASSLMGLGNQPQHF. The CDR3 coding sequence is TGTGCCAGCAGTTTGATGGGCTTGGGCAATCAGCCCCAGCATTTT. V usage is TRBV27 and J usage is TRBJ1-5; D gene unclear. Trimming shortened V by 3 bases and J by 2 bases, and 11 bases separated the two germline ends. The CDR3 extends over 15 amino acids. The germline V gene has CDR1 MNHEY and CDR2 SMNVEV (reference sequence).

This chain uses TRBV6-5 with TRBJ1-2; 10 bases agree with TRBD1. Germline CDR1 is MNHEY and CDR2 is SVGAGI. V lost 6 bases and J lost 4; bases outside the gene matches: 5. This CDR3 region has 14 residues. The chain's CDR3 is CASRSTGGGYGYTF. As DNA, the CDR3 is TGTGCCAGCAGATCGACAGGGGGCGGCTATGGCTACACCTTC.

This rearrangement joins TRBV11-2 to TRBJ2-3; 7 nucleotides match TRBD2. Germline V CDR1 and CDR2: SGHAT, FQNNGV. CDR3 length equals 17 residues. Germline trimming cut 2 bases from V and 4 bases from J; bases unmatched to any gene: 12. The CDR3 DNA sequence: TGTGCCAGCAGCTTAAATAGGCGCGGGAGTCGTGCAGATACGCAGTATTTT. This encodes CASSLNRRGSRADTQYF.

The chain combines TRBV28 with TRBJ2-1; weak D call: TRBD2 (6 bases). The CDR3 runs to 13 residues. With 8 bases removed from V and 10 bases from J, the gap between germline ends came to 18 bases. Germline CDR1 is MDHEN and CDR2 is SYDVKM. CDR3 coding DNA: TGTGCCAGCGGTTCCGGGAGCCTAGGGGAGCAGTTCTTC. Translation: CASGSGSLGEQFF.